The 28 T cell receptor beta chains given below trace back to one sample, sequenced in a study of blood T cell repertoires in COVID-19. Generated by immunoSEQ multiplex PCR, the TCRdb table keeps only in-frame clones and is missing some. The sample has around 290,000 clones; 88% are singletons. The sequenced sample consisted of PBMCs or T cells enriched from blood (not recorded which). The receptors shown here come from a woman aged 55-70 years in a cohort exposed to, infected with or recovered from COVID-19 (not recorded which).

The gene calls are TRBV6-5 and TRBJ1-3; D unresolved. The CDR3 is made up of 13 amino acids. Trimming left V 6 bases short and J 4 bases short, with 10 bases between. Germline V gene data show CDR1 as MNHEY and CDR2 as SVGAGI. The CDR3 sequence is CASSTSQGNTIYF. The CDR3 DNA reads as TGTGCCAGCAGCACGTCTCAGGGAAACACCATATATTTT.

The chain joins TRBV28 to TRBJ1-6, with 7 bases matching TRBD1. Germline lookup yields CDR1 MDHEN and CDR2 SYDVKM. V shed 6 bases, J shed 7 bases, and the junction held 15 bases outside the gene matches. This CDR3 contains 17 residues. CDR3 sequence: CASRGGHLGFGNSPLHF. The DNA for the CDR3 is TGTGCCAGCAGAGGGGGCCACTTGGGATTCGGGAATTCACCCCTCCACTTT. Drawing the rest from reference TRBV28 and TRBJ1-6, the complete variable domain is DVKVTQSSRYLVKRTGEKVFLECVQDMDHENMFWYRQDPGLGLRLIYFSYDVKMKEKGDIPEGYSVSREKKERFSLILESASTNQTSMYLCASRGGHLGFGNSPLHFGNGTRLTVT.

The chain joins TRBV28 to TRBJ2-7, with no clear D. V dropped 3 bases and J dropped 0 bases, with 24 bases sitting between them. Germline CDR1 reads MDHEN; CDR2 reads SYDVKM. The CDR3 has 19 amino acids. CDR3 residues: CASSFTLPAIRHSSYEQYF. The CDR3 DNA is TGTGCCAGCAGTTTTACCCTCCCGGCTATCCGACACAGCTCCTACGAGCAGTACTTC.

The chain links TRBV7-2 to TRBJ2-7, with TRBD1 identical over 10 bases. CDR3 size: 15 residues. V lost 4 bases, J lost 0 bases, and 3 bases stayed unmatched. CDR1 and CDR2 from the germline V gene are SGHTA and FQGNSA. The CDR3 bases are TGTGCCAGCAGCTCCGGGACAGGGGTCTCCTACGAGCAGTACTTC. It specifies CASSSGTGVSYEQYF.

J is TRBJ1-6 and V is TRBV7-6, with TRBD1 matching over 8 bases. Germline V CDR1 and CDR2: SGHVS, FNYEAQ. The CDR3 has 15 amino acids. With 3 bases clipped from V and 6 bases from J, the junction kept 4 bases outside the gene matches. CDR3 in amino acids: CASSFTGGGNSPLHF. The CDR3 region has the DNA TGTGCCAGCAGCTTTACAGGGGGAGGTAATTCACCCCTCCACTTT.

This clone was seen once. The chain links TRBV12-3 or TRBV12-4 to TRBJ2-7; tentatively, D is TRBD1 (5 bases). Between the trimmed V and J ends, which lost 4 bases and 2 bases, there was a span of 9 bases. This CDR3 is built from 13 residues. The CDR3 protein is CASSSQGPYEQYF. The CDR3 nucleotides read TGTGCCAGCAGTTCCCAGGGTCCCTACGAGCAGTACTTC.

This chain uses TRBV27 with TRBJ1-2, with D perhaps matching TRBD1 (5 bases). CDR1 is MNHEY, CDR2 SMNVEV, per germline (reference sequence). V was shortened by 2 bases and J by 0 bases, with 10 bases between the two germline ends. The CDR3 contains 15 residues. CDR3 region: CASSLKGAANYGYTF. In DNA form, the CDR3 reads TGTGCCAGCAGTTTAAAAGGGGCCGCTAACTATGGCTACACCTTC.

Of note for this clone: A read error may account for a junction end that differs from germline. This sequence joins TRBV6-4 and TRBJ2-2; 8 nucleotides match TRBD1. Germline V gives CDR1 MRHNA, CDR2 SNTAGT. This CDR3 is built from 14 residues. The DNA for the CDR3 is TGTGCCAGCCGTGAACAGGGGGACACCGGGGAGCTGTTTTTT. Amino acid sequence: CASREQGDTGELFF.

The chain joins TRBV5-8 to TRBJ2-7; maybe TRBD2 (6 bases). Germline V CDR1 and CDR2: SGHTS, YDEGEE. V was clipped by 2 bases and J by 0 bases, with 12 bases between them. This CDR3 spans 15 amino acids. The CDR3 is CASSFLASSSYEQYF. The CDR3 bases are TGTGCCAGCAGCTTCCTAGCGTCGAGCTCCTACGAGCAGTACTTC. The complete variable domain, with remaining parts taken from reference TRBV5-8 and TRBJ2-7, reads EAGVTQSPTHLIKTRGQQATLRCSPISGHTSVYWYQQALGLGLQFLLWYDEGEERNRGNFPPRFSGRQFPNYSSELNVNALELEDSALYLCASSFLASSSYEQYFGPGTRLTVT.

Only one count was recorded for this clone. The chain employs TRBV28 and TRBJ1-1; D possibly corresponds to TRBD1 (6 bases). This CDR3 is 16 amino acids long. Germline V gene lookup returns CDR1 MDHEN and CDR2 SYDVKM. The V end was cut by 2 bases, the J end by 1 base, with 14 bases between. The CDR3 nucleotides are TGTGCCAGCAGTTTACCGAACAGGGTTGGGAACACTGAAGCTTTCTTT. It is translated as CASSLPNRVGNTEAFF.

The rearrangement uses TRBV4-2 and TRBJ2-6; 11 nucleotides match TRBD2. J was trimmed by 2 bases and V by 2 bases; bases with no gene match: 5. CDR1 LGHNA and CDR2 YNFKEQ come from the germline V gene. This CDR3 spans 18 amino acids. Here the CDR3 DNA reads TGTGCCAGCAGCCAATTAGCGGGAGGGCCCACTGGGGCCAACGTCCTGACTTTC. Residues: CASSQLAGGPTGANVLTF.

J is TRBJ1-5 and V is TRBV28; TRBD1 matches at 9 bases. Trimming removed 5 bases from V and 0 bases from J; junction bases left unmatched: 2. This CDR3 comprises 15 residues. CDR1 and CDR2 from the germline V gene are MDHEN and SYDVKM. In DNA, the CDR3 is TGTGCCAGCAGTCTGGGACAGGGTAGCAATCAGCCCCAGCATTTT. As protein: CASSLGQGSNQPQHF.

V gene TRBV9 combines with J gene TRBJ2-5; 10 bases align to TRBD2. There are 17 residues in the CDR3. Germline CDR1 SGDLS, CDR2 YYNGEE. Losses at the gene ends were 7 bases for V and 1 base for J; bases not matched to a gene: 13. The CDR3 loop reads CASGGLGGLARQETQYF. DNA for the CDR3: TGTGCCAGCGGAGGGCTCGGGGGACTAGCGCGCCAAGAGACCCAGTACTTC.

This clone appeared once. The chain recombines TRBV7-3 with TRBJ1-6; D gene ambiguous. The germline CDR1 and CDR2 sequences are SGHTA and FQGTGA. V lost 0 bases and J 10 bases, leaving 10 bases between the germline ends. The CDR3 has 14 residues. The CDR3 here is CASSLTMTGSPLHF. The CDR3 region has the DNA TGTGCCAGCAGCTTAACTATGACGGGATCACCCCTCCACTTT.

This CDR3 is CASSLDRLMNEQYF. The CDR3 region has the DNA TGTGCCAGCAGCCTGGACAGGCTTATGAACGAGCAGTACTTC. The chain carries TRBV14 and TRBJ2-7; 7 positions agree with TRBD1. Germline trimming cut 4 bases from V and 5 bases from J; bases unmatched to any gene: 8. CDR1 and CDR2 (germline): SGHDN, FVKESK. The CDR3 consists of 14 residues.

The V call is TRBV10-1, the J call TRBJ1-1; D possibly corresponds to TRBD1 (5 bases). This CDR3 has 14 amino acids. V lost 3 bases and J 2 bases, leaving 10 bases between the germline ends. The germline gives CDR1 WNHNN, CDR2 SYGVQD (reference sequence). The CDR3 region has the DNA TGCGCCAGCAGTGATGGAGGGGCTAACACTGAAGCTTTCTTT. Translated: CASSDGGANTEAFF.

This chain joins TRBV2 and TRBJ1-5; 9 nucleotides match TRBD1. Germline CDR1 is SNHLY and CDR2 is FYNNEI. Losses at the gene ends were 6 bases for V and 6 bases for J; bases not matched to a gene: 6. CDR3 size: 14 residues. The CDR3 spells CASRGDRDVQPQHF. The CDR3 DNA follows: TGTGCCAGCAGGGGGGACAGGGATGTTCAGCCCCAGCATTTT. Full variable domain (rest looked up from reference TRBV2 and TRBJ1-5): EPEVTQTPSHQVTQMGQEVILRCVPISNHLYFYWYRQILGQKVEFLVSFYNNEISEKSEIFDDQFSVERPDGSNFTLKIRSTKLEDSAMYFCASRGDRDVQPQHFGDGTRLSIL.

The V gene is TRBV7-9, the J gene TRBJ1-4, with 7 bases fitting TRBD1. Looked up from germline, CDR1 is SEHNR and CDR2 is FQNEAQ (reference sequence). The CDR3 loop spans 14 amino acids. Trimming took 5 bases from V and 8 from J; bases not matched to a gene: 8. Written as DNA, the CDR3 is TGTGCCAGCAGCCCCCAACAGGGGCCGGAAAAACTGTTTTTT. Amino acid sequence: CASSPQQGPEKLFF.

The V call is TRBV7-2, the J call TRBJ2-3, with D unresolved. CDR1 SGHTA and CDR2 FQGNSA come from the germline V gene. Trimming shortened V by 0 bases and J by 0 bases, and 7 bases separated the two germline ends. CDR3 length equals 15 residues. The DNA for the CDR3 is TGTGCCAGCAGCTTAGCCGTCTCTAGCACAGATACGCAGTATTTT. The encoded protein is CASSLAVSSTDTQYF.

Only one count was recorded for this clone. V and J are TRBV30 and TRBJ1-2, with TRBD1 identical over 7 bases. The CDR3 totals 14 residues. Germline V gene lookup returns CDR1 GTSNPN and CDR2 SVGIG (reference sequence). Losses at the gene ends were 6 bases for V and 4 bases for J; bases not matched to a gene: 11. The CDR3 DNA sequence: TGTGCCTGCCCTGGTGGAGGGGGCATCTATGGCTACACCTTC. Translation gives CACPGGGGIYGYTF.

The chain has TRBV28 and TRBJ2-5; TRBD1 might be the D (5 bases). Trimming took off 6 bases at V and 5 bases at J, with 19 bases between the two ends. The CDR3 spans 15 residues. CDR1 is MDHEN, CDR2 SYDVKM, per germline. The CDR3 loop reads CASSRLNKGLETQYF. The CDR3 DNA reads as TGTGCCAGCAGCCGGCTAAATAAGGGGCTGGAGACCCAGTACTTC.

The chain has TRBV14 and TRBJ1-6; 7 bases align to TRBD1. CDR3 length: 14 amino acids. Germline values: CDR1 SGHDN, CDR2 FVKESK. V shed 4 bases and J 11 bases; nucleotides not matched to a gene: 8. DNA for the CDR3: TGTGCCAGCAGCCGCCTACAGGGGATCGCACCCCTCCACTTT. Translated: CASSRLQGIAPLHF.

The chain carries TRBV12-3 or TRBV12-4 and TRBJ1-3; perhaps TRBD1 as D (5 bases). This CDR3 spans 13 amino acids. Trimming removed 3 bases from V and 8 bases from J, with 11 bases in between. CDR3 amino acids: CASSLRRGHTIYF. The CDR3 DNA reads as TGTGCCAGCAGTTTGCGTAGGGGTCACACCATATATTTT.

This sequence joins TRBV5-4 and TRBJ2-7; D remains unclear. Trimming removed 1 base at V and 0 bases at J, with 8 bases between. The germline CDR1 and CDR2 sequences are SGHNT and YYREEE (reference sequence). The CDR3 is made up of 14 amino acids. CDR3 loop: CASSLTASSYEQYF. The CDR3 DNA reads as TGTGCCAGCAGCTTGACAGCCTCCTCCTACGAGCAGTACTTC.

In DNA form, the CDR3 reads TGTGCCAGCAGCGAGAGGGTAGGGTACGGTGAGCAGTTCTTC. Protein sequence: CASSERVGYGEQFF. The V call is TRBV9, the J call TRBJ2-1; D is possibly TRBD2 (5 bases). The V gene's germline CDR1 is SGDLS and CDR2 YYNGEE. Trimming took 3 bases from V and 9 from J, leaving 16 bases between them. The CDR3 covers 14 residues. Looking up the rest from reference TRBV9 and TRBJ2-1 gives the full variable domain: DSGVTQTPKHLITATGQRVTLRCSPRSGDLSVYWYQQSLDQGLQFLIQYYNGEERAKGNILERFSAQQFPDLHSELNLSSLELGDSALYFCASSERVGYGEQFFGPGTRLTVL.

The chain uses TRBV30 and TRBJ2-5, with 9 bases identical to TRBD2. The germline gives CDR1 GTSNPN, CDR2 SVGIG (reference sequence). V dropped 5 bases and J dropped 2; count of bases not matched to a gene: 3. CDR3 length equals 13 residues. The CDR3 loop is CAWASGIQETQYF. The CDR3 coding sequence is TGTGCCTGGGCTAGCGGGATACAAGAGACCCAGTACTTC.

V gene TRBV4-2 combines with J gene TRBJ2-1, with 10 bases identical to TRBD1. CDR1 is LGHNA and CDR2 is YNFKEQ in the germline V gene. The CDR3 has 15 amino acids. Unmatched junction bases numbered 10, after V lost 4 bases and J lost 10 bases. CDR3 nucleotides: TGTGCCAGCAGCCGATCCGGGACAGGGGTCTTGGAGCAGTTCTTC. This gives the protein CASSRSGTGVLEQFF.

This clone was seen a handful of times. The genes are TRBV7-9 and TRBJ2-5; 10 bases align to TRBD2. The CDR3 extends over 16 amino acids. J was trimmed by 3 bases and V by 3 bases; bases with no gene match: 7. Germline V gives CDR1 SEHNR, CDR2 FQNEAQ (reference sequence). CDR3 loop: CASSFGASGSKETQYF. DNA for the CDR3: TGTGCCAGCAGCTTCGGGGCTAGCGGGAGTAAAGAGACCCAGTACTTC.